This record covers a single T cell receptor beta chain. This sample is part of a study of blood T cell repertoires in COVID-19. This table comes from immunoSEQ multiplex PCR, and its TCRdb copy is limited to in-frame clones, with some not included. This table holds about 310,000 clones, around 85% found once. Trimming stripped 1 base from V and 2 bases from J, with 12 bases between. This CDR3 has 15 residues. Germline CDR1 and CDR2: SGHVS and FNYEAQ. This receptor was obtained from a woman aged 25 to 45 who had been exposed to COVID-19. The chain has TRBV7-6 and TRBJ2-7; D not resolved. The sample consisted of PBMCs or T cells enriched from blood (not recorded which). CDR3 region: CASSLGGSRPYEQYF. In DNA form, the CDR3 reads TGTGCCAGCAGCTTAGGTGGCTCTCGCCCCTACGAGCAGTACTTC.